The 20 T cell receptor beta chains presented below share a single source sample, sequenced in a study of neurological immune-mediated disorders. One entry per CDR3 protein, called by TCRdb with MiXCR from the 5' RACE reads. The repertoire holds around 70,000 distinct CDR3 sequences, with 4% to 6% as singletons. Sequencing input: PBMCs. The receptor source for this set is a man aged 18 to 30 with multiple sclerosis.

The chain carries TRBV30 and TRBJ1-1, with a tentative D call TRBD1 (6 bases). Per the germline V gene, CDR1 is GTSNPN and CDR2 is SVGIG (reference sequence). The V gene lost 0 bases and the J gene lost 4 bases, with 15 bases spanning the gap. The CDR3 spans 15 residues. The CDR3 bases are TGTGCCTGGAGTGTACTTGGCAGGGGTATCACTGAAGCTTTCTTT. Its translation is CAWSVLGRGITEAFF.

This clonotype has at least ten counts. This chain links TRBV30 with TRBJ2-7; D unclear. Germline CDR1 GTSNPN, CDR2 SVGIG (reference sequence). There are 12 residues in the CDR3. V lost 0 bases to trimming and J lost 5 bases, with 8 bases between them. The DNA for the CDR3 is TGTGCCTGGAGTGTAAGACTGCACGAGCAGTACTTC. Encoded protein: CAWSVRLHEQYF.

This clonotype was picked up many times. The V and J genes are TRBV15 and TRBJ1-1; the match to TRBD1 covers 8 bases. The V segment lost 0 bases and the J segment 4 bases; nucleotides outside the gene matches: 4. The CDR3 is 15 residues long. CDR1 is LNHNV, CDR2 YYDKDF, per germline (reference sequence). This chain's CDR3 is CATSREDRVGTEAFF. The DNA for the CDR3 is TGTGCCACCAGCAGAGAGGACAGGGTGGGCACTGAAGCTTTCTTT.

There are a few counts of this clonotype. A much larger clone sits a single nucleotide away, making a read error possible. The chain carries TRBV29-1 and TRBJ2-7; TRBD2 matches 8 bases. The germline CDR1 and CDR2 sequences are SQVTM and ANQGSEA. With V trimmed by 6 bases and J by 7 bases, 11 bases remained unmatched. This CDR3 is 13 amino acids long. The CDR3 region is CSVGTRGMGEQYF. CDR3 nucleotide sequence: TGCAGCGTCGGGACTAGAGGGATGGGGGAGCAGTACTTC.

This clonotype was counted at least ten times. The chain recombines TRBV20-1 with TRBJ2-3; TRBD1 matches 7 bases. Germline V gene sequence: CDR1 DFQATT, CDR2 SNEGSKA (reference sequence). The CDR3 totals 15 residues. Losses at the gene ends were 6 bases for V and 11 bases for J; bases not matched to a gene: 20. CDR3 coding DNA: TGCAGTGCCCCCTTAATGGGACACCTCAGGGGGTGGCAGTATTTT. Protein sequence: CSAPLMGHLRGWQYF.

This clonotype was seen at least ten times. CDR3 protein: CASSLSSGGASGELFF. CDR3 DNA: TGTGCCAGCAGCCTTTCTAGCGGGGGGGCTTCCGGGGAGCTGTTTTTT. The genes are TRBV3-1 and TRBJ2-2; 12 nucleotides agree with TRBD2. The CDR3 runs to 16 residues. The V gene end was trimmed by 4 bases and the J gene end by 6 bases; junction bases not matched to a gene: 6. From germline, CDR1 is LGHDT and CDR2 YNNKEL (reference sequence).

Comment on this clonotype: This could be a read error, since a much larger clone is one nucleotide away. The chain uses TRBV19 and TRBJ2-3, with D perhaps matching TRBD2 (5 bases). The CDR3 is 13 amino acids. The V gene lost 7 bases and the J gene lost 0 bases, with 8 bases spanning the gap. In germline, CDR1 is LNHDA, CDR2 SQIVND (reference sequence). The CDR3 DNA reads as TGTGCCAGTACGGGAAGCAGCACAGATACGCAGTATTTT. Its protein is CASTGSSTDTQYF.

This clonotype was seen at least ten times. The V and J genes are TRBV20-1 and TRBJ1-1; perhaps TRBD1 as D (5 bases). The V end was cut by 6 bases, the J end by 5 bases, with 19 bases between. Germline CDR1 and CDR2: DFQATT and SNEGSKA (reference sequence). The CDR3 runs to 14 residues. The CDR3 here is CSAILLPGGTEAFF. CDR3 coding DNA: TGCAGTGCCATCCTACTTCCGGGGGGGACTGAAGCTTTCTTT.

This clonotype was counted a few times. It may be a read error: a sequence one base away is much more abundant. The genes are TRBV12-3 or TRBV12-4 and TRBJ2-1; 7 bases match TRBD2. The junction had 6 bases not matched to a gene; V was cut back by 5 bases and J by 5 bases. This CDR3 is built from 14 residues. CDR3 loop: CASSRTRGDNEQFF. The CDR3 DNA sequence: TGTGCCAGCAGTCGGACTAGAGGGGACAATGAGCAGTTCTTC.

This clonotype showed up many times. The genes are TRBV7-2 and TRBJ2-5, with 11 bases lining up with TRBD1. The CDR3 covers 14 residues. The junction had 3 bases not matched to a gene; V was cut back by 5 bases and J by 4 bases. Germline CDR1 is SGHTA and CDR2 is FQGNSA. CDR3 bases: TGTGCCAGCAGCCCAGGGACAGGGGGAGAGACCCAGTACTTC. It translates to CASSPGTGGETQYF.

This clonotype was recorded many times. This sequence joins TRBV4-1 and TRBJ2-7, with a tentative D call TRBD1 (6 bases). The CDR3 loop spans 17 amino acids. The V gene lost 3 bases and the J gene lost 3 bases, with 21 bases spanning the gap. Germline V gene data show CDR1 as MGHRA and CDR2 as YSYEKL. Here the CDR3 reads CASSHPPMGDTGYEQYF. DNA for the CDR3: TGCGCCAGCAGCCACCCTCCTATGGGGGACACCGGCTACGAGCAGTACTTC.

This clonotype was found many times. CDR3 sequence reads: CASSFGQGFHNEQFF. The CDR3 nucleotides are TGTGCCAGCAGTTTCGGACAGGGATTCCACAATGAGCAGTTCTTC. The chain carries TRBV6-5 and TRBJ2-1; 8 bases align to TRBD1. Trimming cost V 4 bases and J 5 bases; bases outside gene matches: 7. Germline V gives CDR1 MNHEY, CDR2 SVGAGI. The CDR3 is 15 amino acids.

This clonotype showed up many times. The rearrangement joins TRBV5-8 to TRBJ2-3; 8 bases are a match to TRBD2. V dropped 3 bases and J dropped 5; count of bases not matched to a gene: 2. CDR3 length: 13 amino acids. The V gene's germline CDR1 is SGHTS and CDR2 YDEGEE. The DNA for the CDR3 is TGTGCCAGCAGCTCCCTAGCGGGAGATACGCAGTATTTT. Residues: CASSSLAGDTQYF.

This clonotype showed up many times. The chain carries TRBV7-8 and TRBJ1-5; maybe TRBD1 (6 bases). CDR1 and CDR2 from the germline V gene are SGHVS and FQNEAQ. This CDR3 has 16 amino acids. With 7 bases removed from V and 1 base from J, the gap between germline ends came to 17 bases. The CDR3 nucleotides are TGTGCCAGCACCATGGGGGGGGCTACGAGCAATCAGCCCCAGCATTTT. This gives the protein CASTMGGATSNQPQHF.

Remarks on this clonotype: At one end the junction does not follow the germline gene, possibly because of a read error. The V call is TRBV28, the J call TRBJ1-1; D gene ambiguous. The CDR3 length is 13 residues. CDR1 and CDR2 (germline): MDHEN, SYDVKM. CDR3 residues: CASSFSVNTEALF. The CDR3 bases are TGTGCCAGCAGTTTTTCGGTGAACACTGAAGCTTTATTT.

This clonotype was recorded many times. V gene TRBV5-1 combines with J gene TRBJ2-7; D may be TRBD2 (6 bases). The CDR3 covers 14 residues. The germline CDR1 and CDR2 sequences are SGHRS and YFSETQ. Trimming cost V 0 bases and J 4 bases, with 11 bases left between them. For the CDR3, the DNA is TGCGCCAGCAGCTTGGGGGAGGCCGGATACGAGCAGTACTTC. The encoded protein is CASSLGEAGYEQYF.

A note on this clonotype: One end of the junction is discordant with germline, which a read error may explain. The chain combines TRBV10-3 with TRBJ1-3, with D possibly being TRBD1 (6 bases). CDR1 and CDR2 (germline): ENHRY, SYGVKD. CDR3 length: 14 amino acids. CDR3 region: CAISVGAAGKTIYF. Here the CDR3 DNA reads TGTGCCATCAGTGTGGGGGCAGCTGGAAAAACCATATATTTT.

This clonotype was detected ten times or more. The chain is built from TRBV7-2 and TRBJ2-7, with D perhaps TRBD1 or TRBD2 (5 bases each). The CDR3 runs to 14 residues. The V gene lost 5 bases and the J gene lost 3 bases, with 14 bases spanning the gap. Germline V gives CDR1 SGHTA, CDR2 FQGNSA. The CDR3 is CASSQGPSNYEQYF. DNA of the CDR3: TGTGCCAGCAGCCAGGGACCATCTAACTACGAGCAGTACTTC.

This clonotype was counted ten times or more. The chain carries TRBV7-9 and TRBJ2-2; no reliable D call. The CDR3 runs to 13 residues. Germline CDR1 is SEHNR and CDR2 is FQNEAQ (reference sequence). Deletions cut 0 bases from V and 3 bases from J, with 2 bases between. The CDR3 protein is CASSLAYTGELFF. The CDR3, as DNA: TGTGCCAGCAGCTTAGCATACACCGGGGAGCTGTTTTTT.

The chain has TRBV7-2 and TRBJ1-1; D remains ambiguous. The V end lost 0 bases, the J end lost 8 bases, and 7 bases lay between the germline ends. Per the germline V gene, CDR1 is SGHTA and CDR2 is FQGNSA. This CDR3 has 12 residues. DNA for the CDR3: TGTGCCAGCAGCTTAGCCTTCCGCGAAGCTTTCTTT. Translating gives CASSLAFREAFF. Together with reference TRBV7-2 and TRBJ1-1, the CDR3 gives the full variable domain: GAGVSQSPSNKVTEKGKDVELRCDPISGHTALYWYRQSLGQGLEFLIYFQGNSAPDKSGLPSDRFSAERTGGSVSTLTIQRTQQEDSAVYLCASSLAFREAFFGQGTRLTVV.